Each of the 23 T cell receptor beta chains below was sequenced from the same sample in a study of T cells after yellow fever vaccination. A single record per CDR3 protein comes from TCRdb applying MiXCR to the 5' RACE reads. Here the sample spans approximately 340,000 distinct CDR3 sequences, 8% to 10% being singletons. Sequenced material: PBMCs, taken on the day of the first yellow fever vaccination. The receptors derive from a man between 18 and 29 years old who received the YFV17D yellow fever vaccine.

This clonotype was found a few times. The chain links TRBV24-1 to TRBJ2-1, with 10 bases lining up with TRBD1. Germline trimming cut 8 bases from V and 8 bases from J; bases unmatched to any gene: 2. CDR1 is KGHDR, CDR2 SFDVKD, per germline. This CDR3 is built from 12 residues. The DNA of the CDR3 is TGTGCCACCATTGGACAGGGGGATGAGCAGTTCTTC. Translated, it gives CATIGQGDEQFF.

CDR3 region: CASSPGVPATGELFF. The CDR3, as DNA: TGTGCCAGCAGCCCAGGGGTTCCGGCCACCGGGGAGCTGTTTTTT. V is TRBV6-5 and J is TRBJ2-2; the D gene is possibly TRBD1 (6 bases). The CDR3 spans 15 residues. Trimming removed 6 bases at V and 4 bases at J, with 15 bases between. CDR1 and CDR2 from the germline V gene are MNHEY and SVGAGI.

This clonotype was recorded a few times. V is TRBV6-2 or TRBV6-3 and J is TRBJ1-5; D ambiguous. Per germline, CDR1 MNHEY and CDR2 SVGEGT. V was shortened by 6 bases and J by 15 bases, with 24 bases between the two germline ends. This CDR3 is 14 amino acids long. CDR3 coding DNA: TGTGCCAGCAGCTATACCGCGACCGTTAGCCCGGTGCATTTT. Its translation is CASSYTATVSPVHF.

The V and J genes are TRBV5-5 and TRBJ2-2; no reliable D call. The CDR3 is made up of 15 amino acids. Deletions cut 1 base from V and 4 bases from J, with 11 bases between. The germline V gene has CDR1 SGHKS and CDR2 YYEKEE (reference sequence). Written as DNA, the CDR3 is TGTGCCAGCAGCTTGCGACCGTCGGGCACCGGGGAGCTGTTTTTT. Protein product: CASSLRPSGTGELFF.

The table lists this clonotype with many counts. The chain recombines TRBV5-1 with TRBJ2-1, with 9 bases aligning to TRBD2. Germline assignment: CDR1 SGHRS and CDR2 YFSETQ. V shed 2 bases, J shed 9 bases, and the junction held 6 bases outside the gene matches. This CDR3 has 14 residues. CDR3 DNA: TGCGCCAGCAGCTTAGCGGGGGGTGAGAGTGAGCAGTTCTTC. This codes for CASSLAGGESEQFF.

This clonotype was detected a few times. The CDR3 DNA is TGTGCCAGCAGCAGACACGGATTGAAGCAGTACTTC. Translated: CASSRHGLKQYF. This chain connects TRBV11-2 to TRBJ2-7; unclear D gene. Germline values: CDR1 SGHAT, CDR2 FQNNGV. Trimming pared 5 bases from V and 8 bases from J, leaving 13 bases between. The length of the CDR3 is 12 residues.

The genes are TRBV7-2 and TRBJ2-5; a possible D gene is TRBD1 (5 bases). The ends were cut back, 1 base at V and 5 bases at J, with 14 bases in the middle. Germline V gene sequence: CDR1 SGHTA, CDR2 FQGNSA. The CDR3 runs to 15 residues. The CDR3 bases are TGTGCCAGCAGCTTAGTAGGGCAGGGCTGGGAGACCCAGTACTTC. Translation gives CASSLVGQGWETQYF.

The V call is TRBV3-1, the J call TRBJ2-7; 11 bases agree with TRBD2. Germline CDR1 reads LGHDT; CDR2 reads YNNKEL (reference sequence). The CDR3 runs 17 residues. With 7 bases clipped from V and 4 bases from J, the junction kept 15 bases outside the gene matches. CDR3 region: CASTKQVPSGGTYEQYF. CDR3 sequence (DNA): TGTGCCAGCACCAAGCAGGTCCCTAGCGGGGGGACATACGAGCAGTACTTC.

This clonotype was seen at least ten times. The genes are TRBV14 and TRBJ1-1; no clear D gene. Per germline, CDR1 SGHDN and CDR2 FVKESK. The CDR3 runs to 13 residues. Trimming shortened V by 1 base and J by 5 bases, and 8 bases separated the two germline ends. The CDR3 region has the DNA TGTGCCAGCAGCCAAGTGAGAGGAACTGAAGCTTTCTTT. Protein product: CASSQVRGTEAFF.

This clonotype occurred a few times. J is TRBJ2-1 and V is TRBV5-4, with D tentatively TRBD1 (5 bases). The CDR3 has 12 amino acids. V was shortened by 1 base and J by 15 bases, with 14 bases between the two germline ends. CDR1 is SGHNT and CDR2 is YYREEE in the germline V gene (reference sequence). The CDR3 loop reads CASSLLGQVGFF. The DNA of the CDR3 is TGTGCCAGCAGCTTGCTCGGACAAGTGGGGTTCTTC.

This clonotype was detected a few times. This chain uses TRBV4-3 with TRBJ2-3; TRBD1 aligns across 8 bases. The germline V gene encodes CDR1 LGHNA and CDR2 YSLEER. Trimming at V came to 4 bases and at J to 2 bases, leaving 8 bases not matched to a gene. This CDR3 comprises 16 residues. CDR3 sequence reads: CASSLRDRISTDTQYF. In DNA, the CDR3 is TGCGCCAGCAGCCTTCGGGACAGGATATCCACAGATACGCAGTATTTT.

There are a few counts of this clonotype. The V and J genes are TRBV5-1 and TRBJ2-5, with D maybe TRBD2 (5 bases). V was cut by 1 base and J by 1 base, with 8 bases left in between. This CDR3 comprises 14 residues. Germline assignment: CDR1 SGHRS and CDR2 YFSETQ. The CDR3 spells CASSLKSGQETQYF. DNA for the CDR3: TGCGCCAGCAGCTTGAAGAGCGGCCAAGAGACCCAGTACTTC.

This clonotype was seen only a few times. The V and J genes are TRBV29-1 and TRBJ1-2; TRBD1 matches 8 bases. J was trimmed by 8 bases and V by 4 bases; bases with no gene match: 6. The V gene's germline CDR1 is SQVTM and CDR2 ANQGSEA. The CDR3 sequence is 12 residues long. The CDR3 sequence: CSVGLDRDGYTF. The DNA of the CDR3 is TGCAGCGTTGGACTGGACAGGGACGGCTACACCTTC. Based on the CDR3 plus reference TRBV29-1 and TRBJ1-2, the full variable domain is SAVISQKPSRDICQRGTSLTIQCQVDSQVTMMFWYRQQPGQSLTLIATANQGSEATYESGFVIDKFPISRPNLTFSTLTVSNMSPEDSSIYLCSVGLDRDGYTFGSGTRLTVV.

The chain joins TRBV6-1 to TRBJ1-6; D might be TRBD1 (5 bases). Trimming left V 2 bases short and J 4 bases short, with 9 bases between. CDR1 and CDR2 from the germline V gene are MNHNS and SASEGT. CDR3 length: 15 amino acids. The CDR3 here is CASSEWQGYNSPLHF. The CDR3 DNA is TGTGCCAGCAGTGAATGGCAGGGTTATAATTCACCCCTCCACTTT.

The V gene is TRBV7-3, the J gene TRBJ2-2; D is undetermined. Germline V lookup: CDR1 SGHTA, CDR2 FQGTGA. V lost 1 base to trimming and J lost 6 bases, with 6 bases between them. CDR3 size: 13 residues. CDR3 in amino acids: CASSLITAGELFF. CDR3 sequence (DNA): TGTGCCAGCAGCTTAATTACCGCCGGGGAGCTGTTTTTT.

This clonotype was counted only a few times. The chain carries TRBV3-1 and TRBJ1-5; no clear D gene. Trimming took off 1 base at V and 5 bases at J, with 15 bases between the two ends. The length of the CDR3 is 16 residues. The germline V gene encodes CDR1 LGHDT and CDR2 YNNKEL (reference sequence). The CDR3 spells CASSQGRRYGDQPQHF. CDR3 DNA sequence: TGTGCCAGCAGCCAAGGACGGCGATATGGCGATCAGCCCCAGCATTTT.

The table lists this clonotype with a few counts. This chain uses TRBV15 with TRBJ2-4; D not resolved. CDR1 is LNHNV, CDR2 YYDKDF, per germline (reference sequence). Trimming cost V 0 bases and J 13 bases, with 10 bases left between them. CDR3 size: 12 residues. Written as DNA, the CDR3 is TGTGCCACCAGCAGAGACAACAGTCGGCAGTACTTC. Translated, it gives CATSRDNSRQYF.

This chain connects TRBV7-2 to TRBJ2-7, with 12 bases aligning to TRBD2. The CDR3 contains 15 residues. The germline CDR1 and CDR2 sequences are SGHTA and FQGNSA. Trimming took 5 bases from V and 3 from J; bases not matched to a gene: 5. The CDR3 nucleotides are TGTGCCAGCAGCCAAACTAGCGGGGGGTTCTACGAGCAGTACGTC. Its protein product is CASSQTSGGFYEQYV.

The genes are TRBV7-9 and TRBJ2-5; 7 bases match TRBD1. J lost 6 bases, V lost 7 bases, and 8 bases had no gene match. This CDR3 has 13 residues. Germline assignment: CDR1 SEHNR and CDR2 FQNEAQ (reference sequence). DNA for the CDR3: TGTGCCAGCACTGGGACAGAAGTCCAGACCCAGTACTTC. Protein sequence: CASTGTEVQTQYF.

The chain recombines TRBV7-2 with TRBJ2-1; D is unclear. This CDR3 has 15 amino acids. The V end lost 3 bases, the J end lost 4 bases, and 13 bases lay between the germline ends. The germline V gene has CDR1 SGHTA and CDR2 FQGNSA. The CDR3 region is CASSFPGVGYNEQFF. The DNA for the CDR3 is TGTGCCAGCAGCTTCCCTGGGGTGGGATACAATGAGCAGTTCTTC.

This clonotype was detected a few times. This rearrangement joins TRBV5-1 to TRBJ2-5; D tentatively fits TRBD1 or TRBD2 (6 bases each). The germline gives CDR1 SGHRS, CDR2 YFSETQ. Trimming pared 6 bases from V and 3 bases from J, leaving 15 bases between. The CDR3 totals 14 residues. The CDR3 nucleotides are TGCGCCAGCAAGGTACCGGGGGCCGAAGAGACCCAGTACTTC. Its protein product is CASKVPGAEETQYF.

This clonotype was seen only a few times. The V call is TRBV14, the J call TRBJ1-4; unclear D gene. The CDR3 has 12 residues. Trimming cost V 4 bases and J 7 bases, with 7 bases left between them. Germline CDR1 is SGHDN and CDR2 is FVKESK. This chain's CDR3 is CASSLASEKLFF. In nucleotides, the CDR3 is TGTGCCAGCAGCCTCGCTAGTGAAAAACTGTTTTTT.

Only a few counts were recorded for this clonotype. The chain joins TRBV29-1 to TRBJ2-1, with 7 positions matching TRBD1. The CDR3 has 13 residues. V was clipped by 6 bases and J by 1 base; unmatched bases: 3. Germline V gives CDR1 SQVTM, CDR2 ANQGSEA. CDR3: CSVTGVSYNEQFF. CDR3 DNA sequence: TGCAGCGTCACAGGGGTTTCCTACAATGAGCAGTTCTTC.